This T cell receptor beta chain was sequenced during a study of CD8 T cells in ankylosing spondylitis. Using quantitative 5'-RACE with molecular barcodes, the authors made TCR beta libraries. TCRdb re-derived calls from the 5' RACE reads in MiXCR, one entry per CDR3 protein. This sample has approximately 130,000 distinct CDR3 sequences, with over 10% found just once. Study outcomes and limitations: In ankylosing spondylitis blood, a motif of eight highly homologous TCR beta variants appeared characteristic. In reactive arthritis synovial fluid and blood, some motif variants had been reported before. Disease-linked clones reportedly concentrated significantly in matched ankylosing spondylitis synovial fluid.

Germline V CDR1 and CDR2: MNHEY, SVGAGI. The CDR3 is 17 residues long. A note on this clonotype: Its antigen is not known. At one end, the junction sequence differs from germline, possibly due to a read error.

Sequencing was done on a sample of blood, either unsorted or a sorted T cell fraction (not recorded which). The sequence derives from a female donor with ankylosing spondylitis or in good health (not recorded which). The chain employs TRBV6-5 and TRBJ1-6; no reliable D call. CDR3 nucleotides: TGTGCCAGCAGTTCAAGGTTCCCGGTGACCTGTAATTCATCCCTCCATTTT. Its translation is CASSSRFPVTCNSSLHF.